The 28 T cell receptor beta chains given below trace back to one sample, sequenced in a study of regulatory T cells in long-lasting Graves disease. Sample time point: persistent/refractory GD, antithyroid drugs over 5 years with positive TRAb. PBMC RNA was the source of the TCR library. Construction of the TCR beta libraries employed iRepertoire HTBI primers in conjunction with Arm-PCR of CDR3 regions. TCRdb re-called the multiplex PCR reads with MiXCR, one entry per CDR3 protein. The table records under 450,000 distinct CDR3 sequences, around a quarter of them present only once. Sequenced material: peripheral blood mononuclear cells (PBMCs), taken when the disease was refractory, from a patient treated with antithyroid drugs. The source of these receptors is a female donor with Graves disease.

This chain connects TRBV28 to TRBJ1-5, with D possibly matching TRBD1 (5 bases). This CDR3 has 15 amino acids. Germline V CDR1 and CDR2: MDHEN, SYDVKM. Trimming removed 6 bases at V and 3 bases at J, with 15 bases between. The CDR3 sequence is CASSGGQGNNQPQHF. Written as DNA, the CDR3 is TGTGCCAGCAGCGGAGGGCAGGGAAACAATCAGCCCCAGCATTTT.

CDR3 coding DNA: TGTGCCAGCAGTTTGGGGACAGCGATCTATGGCTACACCTTC. It yields the protein CASSLGTAIYGYTF. The chain carries TRBV28 and TRBJ1-2; 7 bases agree with TRBD1. The CDR3 has 14 residues. Germline-derived CDR1 and CDR2 are MDHEN and SYDVKM. The V and J ends lost 3 bases and 4 bases, in that order; junction bases with no gene match: 5.

This clonotype has ten or more counts. The gene calls are TRBV6-1 and TRBJ2-2; D gene unclear. The CDR3 contains 13 residues. With 9 bases removed from V and 2 bases from J, the gap between germline ends came to 10 bases. Germline CDR1 MNHNS, CDR2 SASEGT. CDR3 in amino acids: CASLPGNTGELFF. The CDR3 DNA sequence: TGTGCCAGTCTCCCAGGAAACACCGGGGAGCTGTTTTTT.

As for this clonotype: A junction boundary mismatches the germline segment, possibly from a read error. The chain employs TRBV28 and TRBJ1-2, with TRBD1 matching over 7 bases. Germline CDR1 reads MDHEN; CDR2 reads SYDVKM. The CDR3 consists of 12 residues. CDR3 coding DNA: TGTGCCAGCAGTTCAGGGGGATTTGGCCACACCTTC. This encodes CASSSGGFGHTF.

A remark on this clonotype: A far larger clone is just one base off, so this is likely a read error. The rearrangement joins TRBV12-3 or TRBV12-4 to TRBJ1-1, with TRBD1 as a possible D gene (5 bases). The CDR3 extends over 12 amino acids. The chain's CDR3 is CASSLGVTGAFF. The CDR3 coding sequence is TGTGCCAGCAGTTTGGGGGTCACTGGAGCTTTCTTT.

Ten or more counts support this clonotype. This chain joins TRBV6-2 or TRBV6-3 and TRBJ2-7; 9 bases line up with TRBD2. J was trimmed by 7 bases and V by 0 bases; bases with no gene match: 7. The CDR3 is made up of 15 amino acids. The germline V gene has CDR1 MNHEY and CDR2 SVGEGT. As DNA, the CDR3 is TGTGCCAGCAGTTACTCTTCGGGACTAGCCGGAGAGCAGTACTTC. It is translated as CASSYSSGLAGEQYF.

The sample holds many counts of this clonotype. This chain joins TRBV6-1 and TRBJ1-2; unclear D gene. V was shortened by 2 bases and J by 6 bases, with 10 bases between the two germline ends. The CDR3 is made up of 13 amino acids. The V gene's germline CDR1 is MNHNS and CDR2 SASEGT. CDR3 sequence (DNA): TGTGCCAGCAGTGAATACGGCAGAGATGGCTACACCTTC. It encodes CASSEYGRDGYTF.

V gene TRBV29-1 combines with J gene TRBJ2-1; 12 nucleotides match TRBD2. This CDR3 has 15 residues. CDR1 is SQVTM and CDR2 is ANQGSEA in the germline V gene. Losses at the gene ends were 3 bases for V and 5 bases for J; bases not matched to a gene: 5. CDR3: CSVEETSGSNNEQFF. The CDR3 coding sequence is TGCAGCGTTGAGGAGACTAGCGGGAGTAACAATGAGCAGTTCTTC.

This clonotype was picked up many times. The rearrangement links TRBV6-5 to TRBJ2-7; 9 nucleotides align to TRBD2. Germline-derived CDR1 and CDR2 are MNHEY and SVGAGI. V lost 2 bases, J lost 2 bases, and 4 bases stayed unmatched. This CDR3 has 15 residues. The CDR3 reads CASSYGQREAYEQYF. DNA for the CDR3: TGTGCCAGCAGTTACGGCCAGCGGGAGGCCTACGAGCAGTACTTC.

There are many counts of this clonotype. The chain joins TRBV20-1 to TRBJ2-5, with TRBD2 identical over 7 bases. Germline V gene data show CDR1 as DFQATT and CDR2 as SNEGSKA (reference sequence). V trimming: 2 bases; J trimming: 7 bases; junction bases outside the gene matches: 13. This CDR3 contains 15 residues. In DNA, the CDR3 is TGCAGTGCTAGAAGATTGAGGGAGGGGAAGGGGACCCAGTACTTC. Its protein is CSARRLREGKGTQYF.

This clonotype was counted between two and nine times. The rearrangement uses TRBV7-9 and TRBJ2-6; 7 bases line up with TRBD2. The CDR3 is 18 amino acids. The trim removed 5 bases at V and 0 bases at J, leaving 10 bases unmatched. The germline CDR1 and CDR2 sequences are SEHNR and FQNEAQ (reference sequence). The CDR3 nucleotides read TGTGCCAGCAGCGACTTGAGCGGGGCATACTCTGGGGCCAACGTCCTGACTTTC. It yields the protein CASSDLSGAYSGANVLTF.

Ten or more counts support this clonotype. The rearrangement joins TRBV9 to TRBJ2-7; tentative D call: TRBD1 (6 bases). The ends were cut back, 4 bases at V and 2 bases at J, with 10 bases in the middle. This CDR3 is 13 amino acids long. In germline, CDR1 is SGDLS, CDR2 YYNGEE. CDR3 sequence: CASSTGTPYEQYF. In nucleotides, the CDR3 is TGTGCCAGCAGCACCGGGACACCCTACGAGCAGTACTTC.

This clonotype showed up many times. J is TRBJ2-2 and V is TRBV24-1; D possibly uses TRBD1 or TRBD2 (5 bases each). From germline, CDR1 is KGHDR and CDR2 SFDVKD. The CDR3 is 12 residues long. V lost 3 bases, J lost 8 bases, and 6 bases lay in between. Here the CDR3 reads CATSDGTGELFF. CDR3 bases: TGTGCCACCAGTGATGGGACGGGGGAGCTGTTTTTT.

In this sample, this clonotype turned up a few times. A single base separates this from a much larger clone, so it may be a read error. The V call is TRBV12-3 or TRBV12-4, the J call TRBJ1-2, with TRBD1 identical over 11 bases. This CDR3 comprises 15 residues. This chain's CDR3 is CTSSSGQGATYGYTF. CDR3 nucleotide sequence: TGTACCAGCAGTTCCGGACAGGGGGCGACTTATGGCTACACCTTC.

This clonotype was seen only a few times. This chain links TRBV6-2 or TRBV6-3 with TRBJ2-3, with D maybe TRBD1 (6 bases). The CDR3 is 15 amino acids. Germline V gene data show CDR1 as MNHEY and CDR2 as SVGEGT. V lost 8 bases and J 3 bases, leaving 18 bases between the germline ends. In nucleotides, the CDR3 is TGTGCCAGCCAGAAGACAGGAATGTGGACAGATACGCAGTATTTT. It is translated as CASQKTGMWTDTQYF.

This clonotype was recorded at least ten times. This rearrangement joins TRBV6-1 to TRBJ2-5; 10 nucleotides line up with TRBD2. The CDR3 is made up of 16 amino acids. Germline CDR1 and CDR2: MNHNS and SASEGT. The V segment lost 6 bases and the J segment 0 bases; nucleotides outside the gene matches: 7. CDR3 in DNA: TGTGCCAGCAGGGGGGGAGCGGGAGGGAACCAAGAGACCCAGTACTTC. The encoded protein is CASRGGAGGNQETQYF.

This clonotype was counted ten times or more. This chain links TRBV15 with TRBJ2-4, with 8 bases matching TRBD1. J was trimmed by 0 bases and V by 5 bases; bases with no gene match: 6. CDR3 length equals 16 residues. CDR1 LNHNV and CDR2 YYDKDF come from the germline V gene (reference sequence). The CDR3 DNA reads as TGTGCCACCAGCCCGACAGGGGTTCTAGCCAAAAACATTCAGTACTTC. Encoded protein: CATSPTGVLAKNIQYF.

This clonotype was seen repeatedly, ten times or more. The V and J genes are TRBV29-1 and TRBJ1-1; D perhaps matches TRBD1 (6 bases). The CDR3 length is 14 residues. The V end was cut by 7 bases, the J end by 1 base, with 16 bases between. The germline V gene encodes CDR1 SQVTM and CDR2 ANQGSEA. CDR3 in amino acids: CSAGRDTGNTEAFF. DNA for the CDR3: TGCAGCGCAGGCCGGGACACCGGGAACACTGAAGCTTTCTTT.

This clonotype was seen only a few times. The genes are TRBV5-4 and TRBJ1-1; 7 nucleotides align to TRBD1. CDR3 length: 15 residues. Per germline, CDR1 SGHNT and CDR2 YYREEE (reference sequence). V trimming: 4 bases; J trimming: 1 base; junction bases outside the gene matches: 7. The DNA of the CDR3 is TGTGCCAGCAGCACTAGACAGGGATGGAACACTGAAGCTTTCTTT. Amino acids: CASSTRQGWNTEAFF.

This clonotype came up a few times. The rearrangement links TRBV5-1 to TRBJ2-5, with D unresolved. Germline CDR1 reads SGHRS; CDR2 reads YFSETQ. V dropped 1 base and J dropped 2 bases, with 9 bases sitting between them. The CDR3 length is 14 residues. The CDR3 nucleotides are TGCGCCAGCAGCTTGTTCGGCAGGCAAGAGACCCAGTACTTC. Encoded protein: CASSLFGRQETQYF.

This clonotype was detected a few times. The V call is TRBV11-1, the J call TRBJ2-7; D remains unclear. The CDR3 consists of 12 residues. Germline V gene data show CDR1 as SGHAT and CDR2 as FQDESV (reference sequence). V lost 0 bases, J lost 6 bases, and 6 bases lay in between. The CDR3 DNA sequence: TGTGCCAGCAGCTTAGCCCGCTCCGAGCAGTACTTC. Translation gives CASSLARSEQYF.

This clonotype was found many times. The V call is TRBV6-1, the J call TRBJ2-7, with D uncertain. Per the germline V gene, CDR1 is MNHNS and CDR2 is SASEGT. The V end lost 5 bases, the J end lost 3 bases, and 11 bases lay between the germline ends. CDR3 size: 13 residues. The DNA for the CDR3 is TGTGCCAGCAGTCAAACTGGGTACTACGAGCAGTACTTC. Its protein product is CASSQTGYYEQYF.

About this clonotype: One base separates it from a far larger clone, so it is likely a read error. This chain links TRBV28 with TRBJ2-7; D unclear. Germline V gene lookup returns CDR1 MDHEN and CDR2 SYDVKM. CDR3 length: 11 residues. The CDR3 sequence: CASSPGYEQCF. CDR3 DNA: TGTGCCAGCAGTCCTGGCTACGAGCAGTGCTTC.

This chain uses TRBV7-3 with TRBJ1-6, with no clear D. V lost 2 bases to trimming and J lost 8 bases, with 10 bases between them. Germline CDR1 SGHTA, CDR2 FQGTGA. The CDR3 length is 14 residues. The CDR3: CASSLEVQDSPLHF. In nucleotides, the CDR3 is TGTGCCAGCAGCTTAGAGGTCCAGGATTCACCCCTCCACTTT.

The V gene is TRBV7-9, the J gene TRBJ2-3; the D gene is possibly TRBD2 (6 bases). This CDR3 has 16 residues. The V gene's germline CDR1 is SEHNR and CDR2 FQNEAQ (reference sequence). Trimming took off 4 bases at V and 3 bases at J, with 17 bases between the two ends. The CDR3 DNA follows: TGTGCCAGCAGCTCCCCCGGGGGAGTAAAGACAGATACGCAGTATTTT. Amino acids: CASSSPGGVKTDTQYF.

This clonotype was seen at least ten times. This rearrangement joins TRBV28 to TRBJ2-1; 9 bases align to TRBD2. Trimming cost V 9 bases and J 0 bases; bases outside gene matches: 0. The length of the CDR3 is 13 residues. The germline gives CDR1 MDHEN, CDR2 SYDVKM. CDR3 protein: CASSGSSYNEQFF. The CDR3 DNA sequence: TGTGCCAGTAGCGGGAGCTCCTACAATGAGCAGTTCTTC.

This clonotype was seen repeatedly, ten times or more. This chain links TRBV7-3 with TRBJ2-5, with D possibly called TRBD1 or TRBD2 (5 bases each). CDR3 size: 14 residues. Trimming cost V 4 bases and J 0 bases, with 9 bases left between them. Germline V CDR1 and CDR2: SGHTA, FQGTGA. CDR3 sequence reads: CASSSTADQETQYF. The CDR3 DNA sequence: TGTGCCAGCAGCTCGACAGCGGACCAAGAGACCCAGTACTTC.

This clonotype was seen at least ten times. The chain has TRBV28 and TRBJ1-4; 8 bases align to TRBD1. The CDR3 consists of 16 residues. Germline V gene data show CDR1 as MDHEN and CDR2 as SYDVKM. Trimming at V came to 4 bases and at J to 2 bases, leaving 6 bases not matched to a gene. This CDR3 reads CASSSLDRGTNEKLFF. In DNA form, the CDR3 reads TGTGCCAGCAGTTCCCTCGACAGGGGCACTAATGAAAAACTGTTTTTT.